These 21 T cell receptor beta chains came from one sample sequenced in a study of blood T cells in healthy people across ages. A J-beta primer mix and a sample-barcoded 5' primer were used in a second PCR of about 7 to 12 cycles. A single record per CDR3 protein comes from TCRdb applying MiXCR to the 5' RACE reads. The table includes 650,000 to 800,000 distinct CDR3 sequences, roughly half detected once. What was sequenced was blood. Source of these receptors: a woman older than 75 in good health.

Turning to this clonotype: A much larger clonotype is one base distant, so this may be a read error. The CDR3 bases are TGCATCTTCGAGGGGGCTAGCGGGCTCACAGATACGCAGTATTTT. It yields the protein CIFEGASGLTDTQYF. The V gene is TRBV29-1, the J gene TRBJ2-3, with D maybe TRBD2 (8 bases). Germline V lookup: CDR1 SQVTM, CDR2 ANQGSEA. The CDR3 has 15 amino acids.

Of note for this clonotype: A much larger clone lies one base from this, so it may be a read error. The genes are TRBV6-5 and TRBJ1-1, with 9 bases matching TRBD1. CDR1 and CDR2 from the germline V gene are MNHEY and SVGAGI. The CDR3 runs to 14 residues. V shed 6 bases, J shed 10 bases, and the junction held 12 bases outside the gene matches. The CDR3 loop reads CASSRQGTGNAAFF. In nucleotides, the CDR3 is TGTGCCAGCAGCCGACAAGGGACAGGGAACGCAGCTTTCTTT.

The chain couples TRBV5-1 to TRBJ2-1, with 9 bases lining up with TRBD1. Germline V gene lookup returns CDR1 SGHRS and CDR2 YFSETQ. This CDR3 contains 20 residues. Germline trimming cut 3 bases from V and 6 bases from J; bases unmatched to any gene: 22. CDR3 region: CASSSEKTFTRDRVVNEQFF. CDR3 nucleotides: TGCGCCAGCAGCTCCGAGAAAACATTTACCCGGGACAGGGTGGTCAATGAGCAGTTCTTC.

The J gene is TRBJ1-2, the V gene TRBV21-1; the table assigns TRBD1, which was not confirmed against the DNA. TRBV21-1 is termed a pseudogene. The CDR3 sequence is 13 residues long. As DNA, the CDR3 is TGTGCCAGCAGCAAAAAGGGAAGGGGAGGCTACACCTTC. It is translated as CASSKKGRGGYTF.

The J gene is TRBJ2-7, the V gene TRBV3-1; weak D call: TRBD2 (5 bases). Between the trimmed V and J ends, which lost 0 bases and 4 bases, there was a span of 13 bases. Per germline, CDR1 LGHDT and CDR2 YNNKEL (reference sequence). The CDR3 runs 15 residues. CDR3 in amino acids: CASSQEEDGGYEQYF. CDR3 DNA: TGTGCCAGCAGCCAAGAGGAGGACGGTGGGTACGAGCAGTACTTC.

This clonotype was found a few times. V gene TRBV29-1 combines with J gene TRBJ1-2; 7 bases fit TRBD1. With V trimmed by 3 bases and J by 5 bases, 9 bases remained unmatched. The germline V gene has CDR1 SQVTM and CDR2 ANQGSEA. This CDR3 comprises 14 residues. The CDR3 protein is CSVDAAGTDYGYTF. The CDR3 region has the DNA TGCAGCGTTGATGCGGCCGGGACAGATTATGGCTACACCTTC.

This sequence joins TRBV20-1 and TRBJ1-2; D unclear. Trimming cost V 0 bases and J 3 bases, with 8 bases left between them. Germline lookup yields CDR1 DFQATT and CDR2 SNEGSKA (reference sequence). This CDR3 has 13 amino acids. In DNA, the CDR3 is TGCAGTGCTAGAGAACCGGGGTACTATGGCTACACCTTC. Encoded protein: CSAREPGYYGYTF.

The chain recombines TRBV14 with TRBJ2-1, with 7 bases fitting TRBD2. Germline lookup yields CDR1 SGHDN and CDR2 FVKESK. The ends lost 4 bases at V and 8 bases at J; junction bases unmatched: 11. The CDR3 is 15 residues long. CDR3 amino acids: CASSPSGYVVHEQFF. The DNA of the CDR3 is TGTGCCAGCAGCCCTAGCGGATACGTTGTCCATGAGCAGTTCTTC.

In its sample, this clonotype was seen once. This chain connects TRBV5-1 to TRBJ2-5; no firm D call. Germline V CDR1 and CDR2: SGHRS, YFSETQ. CDR3 length equals 14 residues. V was clipped by 4 bases and J by 2 bases, with 12 bases between them. The CDR3 region has the DNA TGCGCCAGCAGCGAGACAACAGAACAAGAGACCCAGTACTTC. Its protein product is CASSETTEQETQYF.

J is TRBJ2-2 and V is TRBV7-9; 7 bases fit TRBD1. V was clipped by 6 bases and J by 4 bases; unmatched bases: 14. Per germline, CDR1 SEHNR and CDR2 FQNEAQ (reference sequence). The CDR3 has 17 residues. The CDR3 loop is CASRQTGWGRGTGELFF. The CDR3 DNA follows: TGTGCCAGCAGACAGACAGGGTGGGGTCGAGGCACCGGGGAGCTGTTTTTT.

In this sample, this clonotype turned up once. V gene TRBV27 combines with J gene TRBJ2-7; D remains unclear. Germline CDR1 and CDR2: MNHEY and SMNVEV (reference sequence). V lost 3 bases and J 10 bases, leaving 16 bases between the germline ends. This CDR3 contains 13 residues. CDR3 loop: CASSLSRLEAQYF. For the CDR3, the DNA is TGTGCCAGCAGTTTGTCCAGACTGGAAGCCCAGTACTTC.

This chain connects TRBV4-3 to TRBJ2-3; D possibly matches TRBD1 or TRBD2 (7 bases each). Per germline, CDR1 LGHNA and CDR2 YSLEER. The length of the CDR3 is 18 residues. With 0 bases removed from V and 7 bases from J, the gap between germline ends came to 23 bases. The CDR3 nucleotides are TGCGCCAGCAGCCAAGATGCCGAGCGGGGACAGACCCATCATACGCAGTATTTT. This codes for CASSQDAERGQTHHTQYF.

This clonotype was detected only a few times. This chain links TRBV27 with TRBJ1-2, with D uncertain. This CDR3 contains 14 residues. Trimming cost V 2 bases and J 2 bases, with 9 bases left between them. Germline CDR1 is MNHEY and CDR2 is SMNVEV (reference sequence). The CDR3 region has the DNA TGTGCCAGCAGTTTAGCTGGCAACAACTATGGCTACACCTTC. Translation: CASSLAGNNYGYTF.

This clonotype has a handful of counts. V is TRBV5-1 and J is TRBJ1-1; D is uncertain. V lost 1 base and J 3 bases, leaving 7 bases between the germline ends. This CDR3 contains 13 residues. Germline lookup yields CDR1 SGHRS and CDR2 YFSETQ. The DNA of the CDR3 is TGCGCCAGCAGCTTGAACAGATACACTGAAGCTTTCTTT. The encoded protein is CASSLNRYTEAFF.

V gene TRBV29-1 combines with J gene TRBJ2-3, with 8 bases identical to TRBD2. The CDR3 is 14 residues long. CDR1 is SQVTM and CDR2 is ANQGSEA in the germline V gene. V lost 6 bases and J lost 4; bases outside the gene matches: 9. The CDR3: CSVRRELAADTQYF. The CDR3 region has the DNA TGCAGCGTCCGAAGGGAACTAGCGGCAGATACGCAGTATTTT.

This chain links TRBV23-1 with TRBJ2-4; D ambiguous. TRBV23-1 is annotated as an ORF whose role is uncertain. The CDR3 extends over 10 amino acids. Trimming left V 6 bases short and J 11 bases short, with 8 bases between. CDR3 protein: CASREFVQYF. The CDR3 DNA reads TGCGCCAGCAGGGAGTTTGTTCAGTACTTC.

The CDR3 here is CASSFRREGYTF. Here the CDR3 DNA reads TGTGCCAGCAGTTTCCGACGGGAAGGCTACACCTTC. The chain joins TRBV28 to TRBJ1-2; D is undetermined. The CDR3 runs to 12 residues. V was trimmed by 3 bases and J by 8 bases, leaving 10 bases between them. Germline V lookup: CDR1 MDHEN, CDR2 SYDVKM.

A few counts support this clonotype. The chain carries TRBV20-1 and TRBJ1-3; D is uncertain. This CDR3 has 14 amino acids. CDR1 and CDR2 (germline): DFQATT, SNEGSKA (reference sequence). V was shortened by 5 bases and J by 1 base, with 12 bases between the two germline ends. CDR3 loop: CSASPWISGNTIYF. As DNA, the CDR3 is TGCAGTGCTTCACCCTGGATTTCTGGAAACACCATATATTTT.

This clonotype has at least ten counts. V gene TRBV6-5 combines with J gene TRBJ2-1; the match to TRBD1 covers 10 bases. The germline CDR1 and CDR2 sequences are MNHEY and SVGAGI. Trimming cost V 2 bases and J 6 bases; bases outside gene matches: 7. CDR3 length equals 16 residues. This CDR3 reads CASSYEGTGALNEQFF. The CDR3, as DNA: TGTGCCAGCAGTTACGAGGGGACAGGGGCCCTCAATGAGCAGTTCTTC.

The chain uses TRBV7-9 and TRBJ1-6; 10 bases fit TRBD1. The J segment lost 7 bases and the V segment lost 6 bases, leaving 6 bases of the junction unmatched. CDR3 length: 15 amino acids. Per germline, CDR1 SEHNR and CDR2 FQNEAQ (reference sequence). The CDR3 nucleotides read TGTGCCAGCAGGGGAGGACAGGGGGAGAATTCACCCCTCCACTTT. It specifies CASRGGQGENSPLHF.

This chain uses TRBV14 with TRBJ2-1, with 7 bases matching TRBD2. The V gene end was trimmed by 0 bases and the J gene end by 8 bases; junction bases not matched to a gene: 4. The CDR3 totals 14 residues. Germline lookup yields CDR1 SGHDN and CDR2 FVKESK. CDR3 loop: CASSQDLTSYEQFF. The CDR3 coding sequence is TGTGCCAGCAGCCAAGATCTGACTAGCTATGAGCAGTTCTTC.